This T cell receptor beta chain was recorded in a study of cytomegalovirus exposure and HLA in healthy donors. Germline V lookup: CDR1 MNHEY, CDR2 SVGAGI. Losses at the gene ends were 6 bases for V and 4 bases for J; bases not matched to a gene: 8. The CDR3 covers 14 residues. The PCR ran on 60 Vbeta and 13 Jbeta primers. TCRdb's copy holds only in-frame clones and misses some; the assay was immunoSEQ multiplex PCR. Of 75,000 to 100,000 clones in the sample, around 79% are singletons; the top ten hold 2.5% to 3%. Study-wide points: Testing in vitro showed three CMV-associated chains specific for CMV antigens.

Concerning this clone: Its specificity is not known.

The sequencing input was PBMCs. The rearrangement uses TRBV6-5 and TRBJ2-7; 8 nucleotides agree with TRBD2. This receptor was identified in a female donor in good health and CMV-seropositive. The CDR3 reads CASRLTSGSYEQYF. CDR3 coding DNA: TGTGCCAGCAGGCTCACCAGCGGGAGTTACGAGCAGTACTTC.